A selection of T cell receptor beta chains follows, all from one sample in a study of CD8 T cells in ankylosing spondylitis. TCRdb re-derived calls from the 5' RACE reads in MiXCR, one entry per CDR3 protein. The sample has 200,000 to 300,000 distinct CDR3 sequences, approximately 8.4% seen once; the top ten hold around 4.8%. The sequencing input was blood, either unsorted or a sorted T cell fraction (not recorded which). The receptors come from a female donor with ankylosing spondylitis or in good health (not recorded which). Both conserved end residues are part of each CDR3. The D gene is left open where the match is weak. Where a row states a size, it is once, few, many or the class of an expanded clone; other rows omit it.

v_gene: TRBV20-1
abundance: many
d_gene: TRBD1
j_gene: TRBJ2-7
CDR3aa: CSARGRTGLWDEQYF
CDR3nt: TGCAGTGCTAGGGGCCGGACAGGTCTCTGGGACGAGCAGTACTTC

v_gene: TRBV20-1
abundance: many
d_gene: NA
j_gene: TRBJ2-5
CDR3aa: CSAGDGGYETQYF
CDR3nt: TGCAGTGCTGGAGACGGGGGCTACGAGACCCAGTACTTC

v_gene: TRBV27
abundance: once
d_gene: NA
j_gene: TRBJ2-1
CDR3aa: CASSSTGIFMGEQFF
CDR3nt: TGTGCCAGCAGTTCTACAGGGATTTTTATGGGTGAGCAGTTCTTC

v_gene: TRBV7-2
abundance: many
d_gene: TRBD2
j_gene: TRBJ2-5
CDR3aa: CASSLTGGRARGETQYF
CDR3nt: TGTGCCAGCAGCTTAACCGGCGGGAGGGCCCGCGGGGAGACCCAGTACTTC

v_gene: TRBV20-1
abundance: many
d_gene: NA
j_gene: TRBJ2-3
CDR3aa: CSASAPAGLPSTDTQYF
CDR3nt: TGCAGTGCTAGCGCCCCCGCCGGACTGCCCAGCACAGATACGCAGTATTTT

v_gene: TRBV29-1
abundance: many
d_gene: NA
j_gene: TRBJ2-5
CDR3aa: CSVEGWELQETQYF
CDR3nt: TGCAGCGTTGAGGGGTGGGAGCTACAAGAGACCCAGTACTTC

v_gene: TRBV4-2
abundance: many
d_gene: NA
j_gene: TRBJ2-7
CDR3aa: CASSQAKGYEQYF
CDR3nt: TGTGCCAGCAGCCAAGCCAAGGGATACGAGCAGTACTTC

v_gene: TRBV20-1
abundance: many
d_gene: TRBD2
j_gene: TRBJ2-5
CDR3aa: CSARDQREGGETQYF
CDR3nt: TGCAGTGCTAGAGATCAACGGGAGGGGGGCGAGACCCAGTACTTC

v_gene: TRBV12-3/TRBV12-4
abundance: few
d_gene: NA
j_gene: TRBJ1-1
CDR3aa: CASSPIGGATEAFF
CDR3nt: TGTGCCAGCTCCCCAATAGGGGGGGCGACTGAAGCTTTCTTT

v_gene: TRBV5-1
abundance: many
d_gene: TRBD1
j_gene: TRBJ1-1
CDR3aa: CASSQGTGGDTEAFF
CDR3nt: TGCGCCAGCAGCCAAGGGACAGGGGGGGACACTGAAGCTTTCTTT

v_gene: TRBV10-3
abundance: many
d_gene: TRBD2
j_gene: TRBJ2-3
CDR3aa: CAISDTAGGTDTQYF
CDR3nt: TGTGCCATCAGTGATACAGCGGGGGGCACAGATACGCAGTATTTT

v_gene: TRBV6-2/TRBV6-3
abundance: many
d_gene: NA
j_gene: TRBJ2-7
CDR3aa: CASSSPGTTTYEQYF
CDR3nt: TGTGCCAGCAGTTCCCCCGGGACAACTACCTACGAGCAGTACTTC

v_gene: TRBV20-1
abundance: many
d_gene: NA
j_gene: TRBJ1-1
CDR3aa: CSAAGTAAEAFF
CDR3nt: TGCAGTGCAGCCGGGACGGCGGCTGAAGCTTTCTTT

v_gene: TRBV20-1
abundance: many
d_gene: NA
j_gene: TRBJ2-1
CDR3aa: CSARDFHYNEQFF
CDR3nt: TGCAGTGCTCGGGACTTCCATTACAATGAGCAGTTCTTC

v_gene: TRBV14
abundance: many
d_gene: NA
j_gene: TRBJ1-1
CDR3aa: CASQSRDTPNTEAFF
CDR3nt: TGTGCCAGTCAGTCTCGGGACACTCCGAACACTGAAGCTTTCTTT

v_gene: TRBV19
abundance: many
d_gene: NA
j_gene: TRBJ2-2
CDR3aa: CASSRSGRNTGELFF
CDR3nt: TGTGCCAGTAGTAGGTCAGGGAGGAACACCGGGGAGCTGTTTTTT

v_gene: TRBV20-1
abundance: many
d_gene: NA
j_gene: TRBJ1-2
CDR3aa: CSAVLSVDYGYTF
CDR3nt: TGCAGTGCCGTCCTTTCGGTAGACTATGGCTACACCTTC

v_gene: TRBV30
abundance: many
d_gene: NA
j_gene: TRBJ1-1
CDR3aa: CAWSAETYTEAFF
CDR3nt: TGTGCCTGGAGTGCAGAAACGTACACTGAAGCTTTCTTT

v_gene: TRBV9
abundance: many
d_gene: NA
j_gene: TRBJ2-1
CDR3aa: CASSVGQAYNEQFF
CDR3nt: TGTGCCAGCAGCGTAGGCCAGGCGTACAATGAGCAGTTCTTC

v_gene: TRBV4-2
abundance: many
d_gene: NA
j_gene: TRBJ1-5
CDR3aa: CASSHFGGTDSNQPQHF
CDR3nt: TGTGCCAGCAGCCATTTCGGGGGGACGGATAGCAATCAGCCCCAGCATTTT

v_gene: TRBV5-1
abundance: many
d_gene: TRBD1
j_gene: TRBJ1-4
CDR3aa: CASSRDRVRSNEKLFF
CDR3nt: TGCGCCAGCAGCCGGGACAGGGTCAGGTCTAATGAAAAACTGTTTTTT

v_gene: TRBV5-1
abundance: many
d_gene: NA
j_gene: TRBJ2-3
CDR3aa: CASSFSYSTDTQYF
CDR3nt: TGCGCCAGCAGCTTTTCCTATAGCACAGATACGCAGTATTTT

v_gene: TRBV7-2
abundance: many
d_gene: TRBD2
j_gene: TRBJ2-3
CDR3aa: CASSARLARGADTQYF
CDR3nt: TGTGCCAGCAGCGCGAGACTAGCGAGGGGGGCAGATACGCAGTATTTT

v_gene: TRBV7-2
abundance: NA
d_gene: NA
j_gene: TRBJ2-5
CDR3aa: CASSRGPIRETQYF
CDR3nt: TGTGCCAGCAGCCGGGGACCGATAAGGGAGACCCAGTACTTC

v_gene: TRBV20-1
abundance: many
d_gene: TRBD2
j_gene: TRBJ2-1
CDR3aa: CSATSGRANEQFF
CDR3nt: TGCAGTGCTACTAGCGGGAGGGCCAATGAGCAGTTCTTC

v_gene: TRBV12-3/TRBV12-4
abundance: many
d_gene: NA
j_gene: TRBJ2-1
CDR3aa: CASMPALHYNEQFF
CDR3nt: TGTGCCAGCATGCCAGCGCTACACTACAATGAGCAGTTCTTC

v_gene: TRBV20-1
abundance: many
d_gene: TRBD1
j_gene: TRBJ2-7
CDR3aa: CSAREYRGYEQYF
CDR3nt: TGCAGTGCTAGAGAGTACAGGGGCTACGAGCAGTACTTC

v_gene: TRBV7-6
abundance: many
d_gene: NA
j_gene: TRBJ2-3
CDR3aa: CASSSGYRADTQYF
CDR3nt: TGTGCCAGCAGCTCCGGGTACAGGGCAGATACGCAGTATTTT

v_gene: TRBV24-1
abundance: many
d_gene: NA
j_gene: TRBJ2-4
CDR3aa: CATEGTTLEGRNIQYF
CDR3nt: TGTGCCACCGAAGGGACAACCCTAGAGGGTAGGAACATTCAGTACTTC

v_gene: TRBV24-1
abundance: many
d_gene: TRBD2
j_gene: TRBJ2-5
CDR3aa: CATSDSGLAEETQYF
CDR3nt: TGTGCCACCAGTGATTCTGGGCTAGCGGAAGAGACCCAGTACTTC

v_gene: TRBV19
abundance: many
d_gene: NA
j_gene: TRBJ2-6
CDR3aa: CASSMSGISSGANVLTF
CDR3nt: TGTGCCAGTAGTATGAGTGGGATCAGCTCTGGGGCCAACGTCCTGACTTTC

v_gene: TRBV28
abundance: many
d_gene: NA
j_gene: TRBJ1-2
CDR3aa: CASTTSYGGVRNYGYTF
CDR3nt: TGTGCCAGCACCACTTCCTATGGGGGCGTGAGGAACTATGGCTACACCTTC

v_gene: TRBV7-3
abundance: many
d_gene: NA
j_gene: TRBJ2-3
CDR3aa: CASSEGRAEGTQYF
CDR3nt: TGTGCCAGCAGCGAAGGACGAGCTGAGGGTACGCAGTATTTT

v_gene: TRBV5-1
abundance: many
d_gene: NA
j_gene: TRBJ2-2
CDR3aa: CASSLGQYTGELFF
CDR3nt: TGCGCCAGCAGCTTGGGACAGTACACCGGGGAGCTGTTTTTT

v_gene: TRBV6-5
abundance: many
d_gene: TRBD2
j_gene: TRBJ2-7
CDR3aa: CASSPGLAPRYF
CDR3nt: TGTGCCAGCAGTCCGGGACTAGCTCCCCGCTACTTC

v_gene: TRBV20-1
abundance: many
d_gene: NA
j_gene: TRBJ2-5
CDR3aa: CSAPDSQETQYF
CDR3nt: TGCAGTGCTCCGGACTCTCAAGAGACCCAGTACTTC

v_gene: TRBV6-5
abundance: many
d_gene: NA
j_gene: TRBJ1-1
CDR3aa: CASRTGQAEAFF
CDR3nt: TGTGCCAGCAGAACAGGGCAGGCTGAAGCTTTCTTT

v_gene: TRBV6-1
abundance: many
d_gene: NA
j_gene: TRBJ2-5
CDR3aa: CASSGQGSVETQYF
CDR3nt: TGTGCCAGCAGTGGTCAGGGGTCTGTAGAGACCCAGTACTTC

v_gene: TRBV7-2
abundance: NA
d_gene: NA
j_gene: TRBJ2-1
CDR3aa: CASSSTREQFF
CDR3nt: TGTGCCAGCAGCTCGACCCGGGAGCAGTTCTTC

v_gene: TRBV13
abundance: few
d_gene: TRBD1
j_gene: TRBJ2-2
CDR3aa: CASRQTGTVGELFF
CDR3nt: TGTGCCAGCAGACAAACCGGGACAGTCGGGGAGCTGTTTTTT

v_gene: TRBV15
abundance: many
d_gene: TRBD2
j_gene: TRBJ2-1
CDR3aa: CATSRGPAGNYNEQFF
CDR3nt: TGTGCCACCAGCAGAGGCCCAGCGGGAAACTACAATGAGCAGTTCTTC

v_gene: TRBV12-5
abundance: many
d_gene: NA
j_gene: TRBJ2-2
CDR3aa: CASALRPGSSTGELFF
CDR3nt: TGTGCTAGTGCTCTCCGCCCCGGGAGTAGTACCGGGGAGCTGTTTTTT

v_gene: TRBV25-1
abundance: many
d_gene: NA
j_gene: TRBJ1-2
CDR3aa: CASSELGDPRGSYGYTF
CDR3nt: TGTGCCAGCAGTGAATTGGGCGACCCTCGAGGGAGCTATGGCTACACCTTC

v_gene: TRBV7-2
abundance: NA
d_gene: NA
j_gene: TRBJ2-7
CDR3aa: CASSYSGTRSSYEQYF
CDR3nt: TGTGCCAGCAGCTACTCCGGGACAAGAAGCTCCTACGAGCAGTACTTC

v_gene: TRBV5-1
abundance: many
d_gene: NA
j_gene: TRBJ1-1
CDR3aa: CASSVSVGLGTEAFF
CDR3nt: TGCGCCAGCAGCGTCTCTGTTGGGCTGGGGACTGAAGCTTTCTTT

v_gene: TRBV12-3/TRBV12-4
abundance: many
d_gene: NA
j_gene: TRBJ2-1
CDR3aa: CASSSAGIGEQFF
CDR3nt: TGTGCCAGCAGTTCCGCCGGGATCGGTGAGCAGTTCTTC

v_gene: TRBV7-8
abundance: many
d_gene: NA
j_gene: TRBJ2-1
CDR3aa: CASSLARLQGGQFF
CDR3nt: TGTGCCAGCAGCTTAGCCAGGCTACAGGGAGGGCAGTTCTTC

v_gene: TRBV6-5
abundance: many
d_gene: NA
j_gene: TRBJ2-7
CDR3aa: CASRRATYEQYF
CDR3nt: TGTGCCAGCAGACGCGCCACCTACGAGCAGTACTTC

v_gene: TRBV15
abundance: many
d_gene: NA
j_gene: TRBJ2-5
CDR3aa: CATSREYGETQYF
CDR3nt: TGTGCCACCAGCAGAGAGTACGGGGAGACCCAGTACTTC

v_gene: TRBV7-2
abundance: few
d_gene: TRBD1
j_gene: TRBJ2-6
CDR3aa: CASPGQGPNGANVLTF
CDR3nt: TGTGCCAGTCCGGGACAGGGGCCCAATGGGGCCAACGTCCTGACTTTC

v_gene: TRBV20-1
abundance: many
d_gene: NA
j_gene: TRBJ2-7
CDR3aa: CSARGQDPSYEQYF
CDR3nt: TGCAGTGCTAGAGGTCAGGACCCGTCCTACGAGCAGTACTTC

v_gene: TRBV6-2/TRBV6-3
abundance: few
d_gene: NA
j_gene: TRBJ1-2
CDR3aa: CASRSTEANYGYTF
CDR3nt: TGTGCCAGCAGATCGACAGAAGCTAACTATGGCTACACCTTC

v_gene: TRBV7-6
abundance: NA
d_gene: NA
j_gene: TRBJ2-3
CDR3aa: CASTWSPTDTQYF
CDR3nt: TGTGCCAGCACATGGTCCCCCACAGATACGCAGTATTTT